This T cell receptor beta chain was obtained from a study of T-cell reconstitution after alpha-beta-depleted transplantation in children. Whole-study findings and limits: Surviving recipient T cells and intrathymic progenitors accounted for some patients' high TCRbeta diversity at day 60. When one year had passed after transplant, most T-cell counts and diversity came from newly produced T cells. By about two months after transplant, alpha-beta T cells reportedly arose from several hundred graft clones that had expanded.

Library preparation (for TCRbeta) was performed with unique molecular identifiers. TCRdb re-derived calls from the PCR reads in MiXCR, one entry per CDR3 protein. The sample yields around 450,000 distinct CDR3 sequences, roughly two fifths seen once. This clonotype came up once. Its antigen remains unknown. Per germline, CDR1 MDHEN and CDR2 SYDVKM. CDR3 length: 14 amino acids. V lost 6 bases and J lost 3; bases outside the gene matches: 5. This rearrangement joins TRBV28 to TRBJ1-5; TRBD1 matches at 7 bases. This material consisted of PBMCs, taken before TCRalphabeta/CD19-depleted stem cell transplant. The receptor was isolated from a girl aged 2 to 10 with aplastic anemia, due to receive a stem cell transplant. CDR3 DNA: TGTGCCAGCAGCGATGGACAGGTCAATCAGCCCCAGCATTTT. Its translation is CASSDGQVNQPQHF.